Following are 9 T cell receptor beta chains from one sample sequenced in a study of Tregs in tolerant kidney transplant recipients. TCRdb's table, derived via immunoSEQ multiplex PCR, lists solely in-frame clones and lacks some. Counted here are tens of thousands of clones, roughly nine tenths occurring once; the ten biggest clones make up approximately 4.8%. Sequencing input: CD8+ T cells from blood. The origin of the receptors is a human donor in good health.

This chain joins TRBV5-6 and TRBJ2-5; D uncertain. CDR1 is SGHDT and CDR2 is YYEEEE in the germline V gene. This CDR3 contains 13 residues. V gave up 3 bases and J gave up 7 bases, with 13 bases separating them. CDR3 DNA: TGTGCCAGCAGCTCCACCGCTTCCGGGACCCAGTACTTC. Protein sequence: CASSSTASGTQYF.

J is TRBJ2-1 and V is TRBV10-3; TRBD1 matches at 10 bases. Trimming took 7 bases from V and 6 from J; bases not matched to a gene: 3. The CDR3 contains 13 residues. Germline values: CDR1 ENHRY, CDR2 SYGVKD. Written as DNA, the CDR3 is TGTGCCATCAAACGACAGGGGGCCAATGAGCAGTTCTTC. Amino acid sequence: CAIKRQGANEQFF.

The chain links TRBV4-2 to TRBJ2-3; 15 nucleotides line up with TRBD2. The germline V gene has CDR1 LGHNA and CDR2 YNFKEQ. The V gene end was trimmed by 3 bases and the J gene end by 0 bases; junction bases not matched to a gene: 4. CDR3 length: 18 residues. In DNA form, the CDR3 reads TGTGCCAGCAGCCACGGGACTAGCGGGGGGACTAGCACAGATACGCAGTATTTT. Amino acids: CASSHGTSGGTSTDTQYF.

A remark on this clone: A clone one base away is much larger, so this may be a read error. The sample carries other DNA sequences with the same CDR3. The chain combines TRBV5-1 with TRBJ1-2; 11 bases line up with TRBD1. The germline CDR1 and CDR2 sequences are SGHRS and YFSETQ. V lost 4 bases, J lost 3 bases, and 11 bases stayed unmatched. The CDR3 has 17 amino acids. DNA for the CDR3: TGCGCCAGCAGCACTGGACAGGGGGCGCGGGGAGACTATGGCTACACCTTC. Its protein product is CASSTGQGARGDYGYTF.

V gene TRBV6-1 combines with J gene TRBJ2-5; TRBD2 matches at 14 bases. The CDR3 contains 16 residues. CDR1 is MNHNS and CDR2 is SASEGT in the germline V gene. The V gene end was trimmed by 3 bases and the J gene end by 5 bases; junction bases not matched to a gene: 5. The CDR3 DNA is TGTGCCAGCAGTGAGGGGACTAGCGGGAGCTGGGAGACCCAGTACTTC. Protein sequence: CASSEGTSGSWETQYF.

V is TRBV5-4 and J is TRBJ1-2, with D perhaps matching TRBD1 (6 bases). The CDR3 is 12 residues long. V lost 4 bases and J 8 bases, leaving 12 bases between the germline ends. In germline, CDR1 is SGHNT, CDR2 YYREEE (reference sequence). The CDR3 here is CASSTYRDGYTF. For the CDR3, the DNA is TGTGCCAGCAGCACTTACAGGGACGGCTACACCTTC.

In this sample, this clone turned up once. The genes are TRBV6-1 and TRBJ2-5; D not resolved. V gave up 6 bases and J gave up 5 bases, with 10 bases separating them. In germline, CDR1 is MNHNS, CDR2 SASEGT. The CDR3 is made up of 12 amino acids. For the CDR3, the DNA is TGTGCCAGCAGGGACGTTGCGGAGACCCAGTACTTC. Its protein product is CASRDVAETQYF.

The CDR3 sequence is CASSLVGGAGDSPLHF. CDR3 nucleotides: TGTGCCAGCAGCTTAGTGGGGGGAGCAGGGGATTCACCCCTCCACTTT. This chain uses TRBV11-2 with TRBJ1-6, with D perhaps matching TRBD1 (6 bases). The ends were cut back, 1 base at V and 8 bases at J, with 15 bases in the middle. Germline V gene sequence: CDR1 SGHAT, CDR2 FQNNGV. The CDR3 is 16 residues long.

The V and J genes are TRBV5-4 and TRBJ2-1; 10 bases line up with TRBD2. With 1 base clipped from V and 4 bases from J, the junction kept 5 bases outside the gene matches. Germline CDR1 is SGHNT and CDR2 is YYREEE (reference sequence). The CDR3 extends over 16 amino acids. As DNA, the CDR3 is TGTGCCAGCAGCTTGAAGACGGGACTAGCGTACAATGAGCAGTTCTTC. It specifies CASSLKTGLAYNEQFF.